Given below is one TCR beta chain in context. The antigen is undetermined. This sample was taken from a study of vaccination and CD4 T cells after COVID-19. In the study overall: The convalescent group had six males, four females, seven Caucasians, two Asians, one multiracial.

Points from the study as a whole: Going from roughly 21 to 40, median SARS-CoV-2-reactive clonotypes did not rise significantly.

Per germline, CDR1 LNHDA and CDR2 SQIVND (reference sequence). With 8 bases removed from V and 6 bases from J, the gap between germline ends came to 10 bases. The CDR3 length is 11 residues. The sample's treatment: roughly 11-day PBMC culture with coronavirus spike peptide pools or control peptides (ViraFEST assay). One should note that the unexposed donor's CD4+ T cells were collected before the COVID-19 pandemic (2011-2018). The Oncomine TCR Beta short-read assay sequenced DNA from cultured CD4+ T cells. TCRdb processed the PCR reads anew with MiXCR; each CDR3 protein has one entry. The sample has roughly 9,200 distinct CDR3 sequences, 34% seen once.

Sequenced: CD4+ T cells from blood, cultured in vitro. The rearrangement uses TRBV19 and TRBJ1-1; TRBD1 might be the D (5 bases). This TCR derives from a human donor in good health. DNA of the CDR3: TGTGCCAGTGGGCAGGGAGCTGAAGCTTTCTTT. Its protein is CASGQGAEAFF.